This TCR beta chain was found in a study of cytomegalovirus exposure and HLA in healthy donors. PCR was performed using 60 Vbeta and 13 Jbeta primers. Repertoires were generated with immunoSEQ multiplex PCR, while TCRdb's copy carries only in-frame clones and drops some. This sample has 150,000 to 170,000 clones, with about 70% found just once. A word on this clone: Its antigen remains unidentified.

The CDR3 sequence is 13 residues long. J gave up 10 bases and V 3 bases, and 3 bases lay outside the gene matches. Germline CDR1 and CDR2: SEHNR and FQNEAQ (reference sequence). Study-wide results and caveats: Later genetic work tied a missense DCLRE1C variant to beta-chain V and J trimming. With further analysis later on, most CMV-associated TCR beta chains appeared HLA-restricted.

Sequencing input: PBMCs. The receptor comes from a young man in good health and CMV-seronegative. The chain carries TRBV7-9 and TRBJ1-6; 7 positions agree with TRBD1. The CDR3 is CASSFTGDSPLHF. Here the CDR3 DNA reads TGTGCCAGCAGCTTTACAGGGGACTCACCCCTCCACTTT.